This T cell receptor beta chain is from a study of blood T cell dynamics during melanoma immunotherapy. Study-level background: First-line therapy was either pembrolizumab or nivolumab with ipilimumab for metastatic melanoma.

DNA loading was fixed at 350 ng for all bulk PBMC samples. Sequencing used immunoSEQ multiplex PCR; TCRdb keeps in-frame clones, though not all of them. Of over 10,000 clones in the sample, approximately 84% were seen once. Time point given: pre-treatment baseline. Germline V lookup: CDR1 SGDLS, CDR2 YYNGEE. V was trimmed by 0 bases and J by 3 bases, leaving 13 bases between them. The CDR3 spans 15 residues. As for this clone: No antigen is known for it.

Study-wide results and caveats: Whether repertoire-driving clones were melanoma-specific could not be determined. Unlike progressors, later disease-control patients had W3 repertoires gaining clonality or diversity.

The receptor was isolated from a human donor with melanoma. This chain connects TRBV9 to TRBJ2-7; tentatively, D is TRBD2 (6 bases). Sample: blood, taken from a patient treated with checkpoint blockade. CDR3 coding DNA: TGTGCCAGCAGCGTAGGGGCTAGCGAACACTACGAGCAGTACTTC. This codes for CASSVGASEHYEQYF.